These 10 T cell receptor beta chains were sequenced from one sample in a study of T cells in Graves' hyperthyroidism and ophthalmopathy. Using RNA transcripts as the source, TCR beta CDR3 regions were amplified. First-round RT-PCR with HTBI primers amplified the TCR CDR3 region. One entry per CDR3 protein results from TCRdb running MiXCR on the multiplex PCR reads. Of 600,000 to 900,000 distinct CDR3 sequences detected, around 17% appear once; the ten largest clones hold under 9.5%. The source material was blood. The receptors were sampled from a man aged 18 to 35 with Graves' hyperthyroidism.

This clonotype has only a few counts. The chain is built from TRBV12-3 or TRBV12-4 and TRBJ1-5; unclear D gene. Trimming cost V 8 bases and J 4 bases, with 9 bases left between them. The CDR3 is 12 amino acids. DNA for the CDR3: TGTGCCAGCCGCCGCAGGAATCAGCCCCAGCATTTT. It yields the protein CASRRRNQPQHF.

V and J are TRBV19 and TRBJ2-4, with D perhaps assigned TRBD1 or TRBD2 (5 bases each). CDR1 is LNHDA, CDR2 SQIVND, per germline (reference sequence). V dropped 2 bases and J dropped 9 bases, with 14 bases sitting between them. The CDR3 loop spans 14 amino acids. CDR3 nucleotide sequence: TGTGCCAGTAGTATATGGGGGACCTACCCCATTCAGTACTTC. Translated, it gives CASSIWGTYPIQYF.

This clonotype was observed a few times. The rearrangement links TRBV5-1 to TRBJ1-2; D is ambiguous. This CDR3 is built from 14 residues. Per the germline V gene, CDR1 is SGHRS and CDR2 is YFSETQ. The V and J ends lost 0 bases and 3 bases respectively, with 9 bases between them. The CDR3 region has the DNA TGCGCCAGCAGCTTGGACCGGGTCTACTATGGCTACACCTTC. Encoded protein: CASSLDRVYYGYTF.

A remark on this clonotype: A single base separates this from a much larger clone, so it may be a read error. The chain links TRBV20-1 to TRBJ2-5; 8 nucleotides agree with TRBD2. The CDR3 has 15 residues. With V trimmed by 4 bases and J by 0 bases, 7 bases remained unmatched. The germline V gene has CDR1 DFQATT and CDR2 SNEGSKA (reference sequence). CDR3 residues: CSATWGGGYQETQYF. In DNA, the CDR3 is TGCAGTGCTACCTGGGGCGGGGGGTACCAAGAGACCCAGTACTTC.

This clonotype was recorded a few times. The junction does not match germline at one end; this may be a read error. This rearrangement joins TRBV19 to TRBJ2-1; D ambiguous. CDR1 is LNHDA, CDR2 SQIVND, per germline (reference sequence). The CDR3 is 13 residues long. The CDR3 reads CASIGPRGNEQFF. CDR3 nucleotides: TGTGCTAGTATCGGGCCCCGAGGCAATGAGCAGTTCTTC.

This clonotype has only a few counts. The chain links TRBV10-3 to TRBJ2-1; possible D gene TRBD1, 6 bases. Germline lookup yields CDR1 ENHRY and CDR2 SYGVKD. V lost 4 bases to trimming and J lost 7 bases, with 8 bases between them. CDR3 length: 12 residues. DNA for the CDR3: TGTGCCATCAGTGGGACAGCGAATGAGCAGTTCTTC. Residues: CAISGTANEQFF.

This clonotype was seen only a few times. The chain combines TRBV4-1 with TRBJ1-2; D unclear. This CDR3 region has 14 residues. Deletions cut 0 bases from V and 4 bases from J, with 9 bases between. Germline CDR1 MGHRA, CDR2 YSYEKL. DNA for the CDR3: TGCGCCAGCAGCCAAGATCAAGGTGGCTATGGCTACACCTTC. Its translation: CASSQDQGGYGYTF.

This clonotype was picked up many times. The CDR3 DNA is TGTGCCAGCACGAAAACAGGGGGCCGGGAGACCCAGTACTTC. Its protein is CASTKTGGRETQYF. The chain joins TRBV6-2 or TRBV6-3 to TRBJ2-5, with 9 bases identical to TRBD1. CDR1 is MNHEY and CDR2 is SVGEGT in the germline V gene. The CDR3 is 14 residues long. Trimming removed 7 bases from V and 5 bases from J; junction bases left unmatched: 8.

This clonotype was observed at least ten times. The CDR3 nucleotides read TGTGCCAGCAGTTTCCGCCGGGCTAGCGGGAGGAAGTACGAGCAGTACTTC. It translates to CASSFRRASGRKYEQYF. The J gene is TRBJ2-7, the V gene TRBV28; 11 nucleotides agree with TRBD2. The V gene end was trimmed by 3 bases and the J gene end by 4 bases; junction bases not matched to a gene: 11. Germline V gene sequence: CDR1 MDHEN, CDR2 SYDVKM. The CDR3 is made up of 17 amino acids.

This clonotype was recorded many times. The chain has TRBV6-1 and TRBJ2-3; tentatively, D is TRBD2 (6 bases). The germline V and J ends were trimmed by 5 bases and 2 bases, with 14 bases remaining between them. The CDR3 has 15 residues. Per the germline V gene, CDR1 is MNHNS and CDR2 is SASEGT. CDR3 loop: CASSFTSWDTDTQYF. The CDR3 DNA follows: TGTGCCAGCAGTTTCACTAGCTGGGACACAGATACGCAGTATTTT.